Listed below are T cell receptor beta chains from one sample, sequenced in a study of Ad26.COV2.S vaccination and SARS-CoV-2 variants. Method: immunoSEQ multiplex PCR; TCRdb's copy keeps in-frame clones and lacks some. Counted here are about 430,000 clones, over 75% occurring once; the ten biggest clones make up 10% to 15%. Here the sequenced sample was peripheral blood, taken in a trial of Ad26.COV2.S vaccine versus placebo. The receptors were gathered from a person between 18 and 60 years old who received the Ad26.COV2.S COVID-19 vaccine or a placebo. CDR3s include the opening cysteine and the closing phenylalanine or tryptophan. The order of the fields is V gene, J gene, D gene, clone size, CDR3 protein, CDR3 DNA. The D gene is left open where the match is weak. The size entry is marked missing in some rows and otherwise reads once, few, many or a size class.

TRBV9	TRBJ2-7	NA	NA	CASRWAKYF	TGTGCCAGCAGATGGGCGAAGTACTTC
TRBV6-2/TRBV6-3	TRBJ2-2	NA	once	CASSYSSVSPNTGELFF	TGTGCCAGCAGTTACTCGAGTGTCAGCCCGAACACCGGGGAGCTGTTTTTT
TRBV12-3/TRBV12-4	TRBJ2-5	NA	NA	CASTRWGQETQYF	TGTGCCAGCACCCGATGGGGGCAAGAGACCCAGTACTTC
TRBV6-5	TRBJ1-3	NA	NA	CASRDSAIIYF	TGTGCCAGCAGGGATAGCGCAATCATATATTTT
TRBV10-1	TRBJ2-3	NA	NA	CASSESLADDTDTQYF	TGCGCCAGCAGTGAGTCTCTAGCTGATGACACAGATACGCAGTATTTT
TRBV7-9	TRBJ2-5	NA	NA	CASSFASNGQETQYF	TGTGCCAGCAGCTTCGCCAGCAACGGCCAAGAGACCCAGTACTTC
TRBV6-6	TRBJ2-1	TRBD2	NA	CASSPNFGGLTYNEQFF	TGTGCCAGCAGTCCGAACTTCGGGGGACTAACGTACAATGAGCAGTTCTTC
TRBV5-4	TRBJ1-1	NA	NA	CASSQGLSNTEAFF	TGTGCCAGCAGCCAAGGACTCTCGAACACTGAAGCTTTCTTT
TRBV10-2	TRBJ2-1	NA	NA	CASREGSREQFF	TGCGCCAGCAGAGAGGGGTCGAGGGAGCAGTTCTTC
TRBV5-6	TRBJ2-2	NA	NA	CASSPGPNTGELFF	TGTGCCAGCAGCCCCGGACCGAACACCGGGGAGCTGTTTTTT
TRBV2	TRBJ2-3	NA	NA	CASSEVRYTSTDTQYF	TGTGCCAGCAGTGAAGTTCGGTATACTAGCACAGATACGCAGTATTTT
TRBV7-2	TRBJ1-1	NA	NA	CASSLWQEAFF	TGTGCCAGCAGCTTATGGCAGGAAGCTTTCTTT
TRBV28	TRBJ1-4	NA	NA	CATGVLGLVFF	TGTGCCACCGGAGTGTTGGGGTTGGTGTTTTTT
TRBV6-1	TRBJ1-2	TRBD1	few	CASSERGPANYGYTF	TGTGCCAGCAGTGAAAGGGGGCCTGCTAACTATGGCTACACCTTC
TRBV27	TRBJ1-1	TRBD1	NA	CASSLHRGYEAFF	TGTGCCAGCAGTTTACACAGGGGATATGAAGCTTTCTTT
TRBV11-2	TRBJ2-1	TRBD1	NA	CASHLRRTGDNEQFF	TGTGCCAGCCATCTCCGAAGGACAGGGGACAATGAGCAGTTCTTC
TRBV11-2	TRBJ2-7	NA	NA	CASSPPGLKYEQYF	TGTGCCAGCAGCCCCCCCGGGCTAAAGTACGAGCAGTACTTC
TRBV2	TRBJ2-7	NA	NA	CASSEGFEQYF	TGTGCCAGCAGTGAAGGTTTCGAGCAGTACTTC
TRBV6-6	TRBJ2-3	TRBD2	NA	CASSYVLAESSDTQYF	TGTGCCAGCAGTTACGTACTAGCGGAGTCTTCAGACACGCAGTATTTT
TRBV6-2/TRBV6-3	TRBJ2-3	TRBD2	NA	CASSYLAGPTDTQYF	TGTGCCAGCAGTTACCTAGCGGGGCCGACAGATACGCAGTATTTT
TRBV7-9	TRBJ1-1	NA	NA	CASSLGIGLNTEAFF	TGTGCCAGCAGCTTAGGTATTGGCCTGAACACTGAAGCTTTCTTT
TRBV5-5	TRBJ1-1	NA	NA	CASSFEGRNTEAFF	TGTGCCAGCAGCTTTGAGGGACGGAACACTGAAGCTTTCTTT
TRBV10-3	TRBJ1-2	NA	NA	CAISEELFQGYTF	TGTGCCATCAGTGAGGAACTTTTTCAGGGCTACACCTTC
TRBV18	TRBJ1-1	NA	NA	CASSLETEAFF	TGTGCCAGCTCACTTGAGACTGAAGCTTTCTTT
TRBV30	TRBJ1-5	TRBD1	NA	CAWSSGGDQPQHF	TGTGCCTGGAGTTCAGGGGGGGACCAGCCCCAGCATTTT
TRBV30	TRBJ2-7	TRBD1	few	CAWSGQSSYEQYF	TGTGCCTGGTCGGGACAGAGCTCCTACGAGCAGTACTTC
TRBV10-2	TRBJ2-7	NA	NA	CASSEEYEQYF	TGCGCCAGCAGTGAGGAATACGAGCAGTACTTC
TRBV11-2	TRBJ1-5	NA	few	CASSLYGHGDNQPQHF	TGTGCCAGCAGCTTATACGGACACGGTGACAATCAGCCCCAGCATTTT
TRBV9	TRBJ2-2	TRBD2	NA	CASSNSGRGNTGELFF	TGTGCCAGCAGCAATAGCGGGAGAGGGAACACCGGGGAGCTGTTTTTT
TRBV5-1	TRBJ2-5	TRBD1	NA	CASSLRDRGRETQYF	TGCGCCAGCAGCTTGCGGGACAGGGGGAGAGAGACCCAGTACTTC
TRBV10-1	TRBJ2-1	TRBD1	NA	CASSGKRTGSSYNEQFF	TGCGCCAGCAGTGGAAAAAGGACAGGGAGCTCCTACAATGAGCAGTTCTTC